The count of the clone carrying this T cell receptor (beta chain) is one. The library had UMIs added by 3' ligation of an oligonucleotide to TCR cDNA. RNA was extracted from around 2.7 ml of whole blood of healthy adults. This entry is derived from a study of naive and memory T cell subsets. CDR1 is SGDLS, CDR2 YYNGEE, per germline. Trimming left V 0 bases short and J 7 bases short, with 26 bases between. The CDR3 runs to 19 residues. Ligated cDNA underwent four rounds of PCR with nested alpha and beta constant region primers and SP2. TCRdb analysed the 5' RACE reads with MiXCR anew, one entry per CDR3 protein. The sample lists tens of thousands of distinct CDR3 sequences, 7.2% occurring once.

The V gene is TRBV9, the J gene TRBJ2-1; maybe TRBD1 (6 bases). The TCR sequence derives from a male donor in good health. This CDR3 reads CASSVVPMTTGTSLNEQFF. CDR3 bases: TGTGCCAGCAGCGTAGTCCCGATGACAACAGGGACCTCTTTGAATGAGCAGTTCTTC.